These 31 T cell receptor beta chains originate from one sample sequenced in a study of shared clonotypes between healthy human individuals. TCRdb's table, derived via immunoSEQ multiplex PCR, lists solely in-frame clones and lacks some. The sample holds millions of clones, more than 80% seen once. The specimen was naive CD4+ T cells sorted from blood. Subset indicated: CD45RA+ positively selected. The receptors here all came from a man aged 18 to 35 in good health.

The gene calls are TRBV28 and TRBJ2-7, with TRBD1 matching over 7 bases. V lost 6 bases to trimming and J lost 1 base; unmatched junction nucleotides: 6. The CDR3 sequence is 14 residues long. Germline-derived CDR1 and CDR2 are MDHEN and SYDVKM. CDR3 amino acids: CASRDRSRSYEQYF. CDR3 sequence (DNA): TGTGCCAGCAGGGACAGGTCGAGGTCCTACGAGCAGTACTTC.

The chain joins TRBV19 to TRBJ2-3; tentative D call: TRBD1 (6 bases). V lost 1 base and J 6 bases, leaving 14 bases between the germline ends. This CDR3 comprises 15 residues. Germline CDR1 LNHDA, CDR2 SQIVND (reference sequence). This chain's CDR3 is CASSIGQVFEDTQYF. CDR3 DNA sequence: TGTGCCAGTAGTATAGGACAGGTATTCGAGGATACGCAGTATTTT.

This clone has only one observation. The chain joins TRBV7-2 to TRBJ2-1, with 7 bases that match TRBD2. Looked up from germline, CDR1 is SGHTA and CDR2 is FQGNSA. There are 15 residues in the CDR3. J was trimmed by 3 bases and V by 1 base; bases with no gene match: 3. The CDR3 coding sequence is TGTGCCAGCAGCTTAGGGAGCGGGAACTACAATGAGCAGTTCTTC. Translating it yields CASSLGSGNYNEQFF. The whole variable domain, remainder taken from reference TRBV7-2 and TRBJ2-1, is GAGVSQSPSNKVTEKGKDVELRCDPISGHTALYWYRQSLGQGLEFLIYFQGNSAPDKSGLPSDRFSAERTGGSVSTLTIQRTQQEDSAVYLCASSLGSGNYNEQFFGPGTRLTVL.

The chain is built from TRBV5-4 and TRBJ2-2; 7 bases are a match to TRBD1. Trimming took 0 bases from V and 5 from J; bases not matched to a gene: 7. The V gene's germline CDR1 is SGHNT and CDR2 YYREEE (reference sequence). The CDR3 spans 16 residues. The DNA for the CDR3 is TGTGCCAGCAGCTTGGCCCACAGGGGCGGGACCGGGGAGCTGTTTTTT. It is translated as CASSLAHRGGTGELFF.

J is TRBJ2-2 and V is TRBV4-3; a possible D gene is TRBD1 (6 bases). Trimming took off 4 bases at V and 7 bases at J, with 10 bases between the two ends. CDR1 and CDR2 from the germline V gene are LGHNA and YSLEER. The CDR3 loop spans 13 amino acids. The CDR3 spells CASSPQGLGELFF. The CDR3 nucleotides read TGCGCCAGCAGCCCTCAGGGGCTCGGGGAGCTGTTTTTT.

The genes are TRBV5-5 and TRBJ2-3; 7 bases are a match to TRBD1. The CDR3 consists of 14 residues. After removal of 6 bases from V and 2 bases from J, the junction contained 6 bases not matched to a gene. CDR1 and CDR2 from the germline V gene are SGHKS and YYEKEE (reference sequence). The CDR3 DNA reads TGTGCCAGCAAACAGGGGAGAGCCACAGATACGCAGTATTTT. Translated: CASKQGRATDTQYF.

This chain joins TRBV6-5 and TRBJ1-6; D remains ambiguous. The CDR3 is 13 amino acids. Germline V gives CDR1 MNHEY, CDR2 SVGAGI. Deletions cut 5 bases from V and 6 bases from J, with 8 bases between. Here the CDR3 reads CASSPLANSPLHF. The CDR3 coding sequence is TGTGCCAGCAGTCCCCTCGCTAATTCACCCCTCCACTTT.

For this clone: Other DNA sequences within the sample encode an identical CDR3. The chain carries TRBV7-9 and TRBJ1-6; D is possibly TRBD1 (5 bases). The germline V gene has CDR1 SEHNR and CDR2 FQNEAQ (reference sequence). Trimming left V 1 base short and J 9 bases short, with 10 bases between. The CDR3 is 14 residues long. CDR3 sequence (DNA): TGTGCCAGCAGCTTAGAGGGTCAGGGTTCACCCCTCCACTTT. It codes for CASSLEGQGSPLHF.

This rearrangement joins TRBV14 to TRBJ2-3; D unresolved. Germline V gives CDR1 SGHDN, CDR2 FVKESK. The CDR3 is made up of 15 amino acids. The V end was cut by 2 bases, the J end by 4 bases, with 13 bases between. In nucleotides, the CDR3 is TGTGCCAGCAGCCAACACTCTGGGTTGGCAGATACGCAGTATTTT. Translation gives CASSQHSGLADTQYF.

The CDR3 protein is CASSYDRTPNYGYTF. For the CDR3, the DNA is TGTGCCAGCAGTTATGACAGGACTCCTAACTATGGCTACACCTTC. V is TRBV6-6 and J is TRBJ1-2; the D gene is possibly TRBD1 (6 bases). V lost 3 bases, J lost 0 bases, and 11 bases lay in between. The CDR3 sequence is 15 residues long. CDR1 and CDR2 from the germline V gene are MNHNY and SVGAGI (reference sequence).

The chain couples TRBV30 to TRBJ2-2; D gene unclear. Germline V CDR1 and CDR2: GTSNPN, SVGIG (reference sequence). Trimming cost V 1 base and J 0 bases, with 9 bases left between them. CDR3 size: 15 residues. The CDR3 DNA is TGTGCCTGGAGTGCCCCTTTGTCGAACACCGGGGAGCTGTTTTTT. This encodes CAWSAPLSNTGELFF.

The J gene is TRBJ2-7, the V gene TRBV5-4, with TRBD1 matching over 7 bases. The length of the CDR3 is 16 residues. V lost 9 bases and J lost 3; bases outside the gene matches: 18. The germline CDR1 and CDR2 sequences are SGHNT and YYREEE (reference sequence). Here the CDR3 reads CATHLGGSGQLYEQYF. The CDR3 DNA reads TGTGCCACCCACCTTGGAGGCTCGGGACAGCTCTACGAGCAGTACTTC.

The genes are TRBV18 and TRBJ1-3, with no clear D. Trimming left V 8 bases short and J 0 bases short, with 8 bases between. The CDR3 contains 13 residues. From germline, CDR1 is KGHSH and CDR2 LQKENI. The CDR3 here is CASRAFSGNTIYF. The CDR3 DNA sequence: TGTGCCAGCCGGGCCTTCTCTGGAAACACCATATATTTT.

This sequence joins TRBV11-2 and TRBJ2-5; TRBD2 agrees at 8 bases. Trimming removed 3 bases from V and 3 bases from J; junction bases left unmatched: 9. CDR1 is SGHAT and CDR2 is FQNNGV in the germline V gene. CDR3 length: 16 amino acids. The CDR3 DNA sequence: TGTGCCAGCAGCTTGGACGGGGTACTAGCGGAAGAGACCCAGTACTTC. Amino acids: CASSLDGVLAEETQYF.

The CDR3 here is CASRNGNNQPQHF. In DNA, the CDR3 is TGTGCCAGCAGAAACGGGAACAATCAGCCCCAGCATTTT. The chain joins TRBV6-5 to TRBJ1-5; no firm D call. The CDR3 runs to 13 residues. CDR1 and CDR2 (germline): MNHEY, SVGAGI. The V end lost 6 bases, the J end lost 3 bases, and 9 bases lay between the germline ends.

The chain is built from TRBV30 and TRBJ1-1; D is undetermined. CDR3 size: 14 residues. V was clipped by 4 bases and J by 5 bases, with 17 bases between them. Looked up from germline, CDR1 is GTSNPN and CDR2 is SVGIG (reference sequence). The CDR3 is CAWNIGRRSTEAFF. The CDR3 DNA is TGTGCCTGGAATATAGGGCGGAGGAGTACTGAAGCTTTCTTT.

This chain links TRBV5-1 with TRBJ1-3; 7 bases are a match to TRBD1. CDR1 is SGHRS, CDR2 YFSETQ, per germline. Trimming at V came to 3 bases and at J to 2 bases, leaving 11 bases not matched to a gene. This CDR3 contains 17 residues. Written as DNA, the CDR3 is TGCGCCAGCAGCTCAGAACAGGGGTCTTTCGCTGGAAACACCATATATTTT. Its protein product is CASSSEQGSFAGNTIYF.

V usage is TRBV18 and J usage is TRBJ2-3; TRBD2 matches at 7 bases. CDR3 length equals 16 residues. The trim removed 4 bases at V and 1 base at J, leaving 8 bases unmatched. Looked up from germline, CDR1 is KGHSH and CDR2 is LQKENI. The CDR3 bases are TGTGCCAGCTCACTCCCAATGGCGGGAGGCACAGATACGCAGTATTTT. This translates into CASSLPMAGGTDTQYF.

This clone was recorded once. Other DNA sequences in this sample translate to the same CDR3. The chain has TRBV9 and TRBJ1-3; the D is unclear. V lost 0 bases to trimming and J lost 0 bases, with 4 bases between them. The CDR3 extends over 14 amino acids. Germline CDR1 reads SGDLS; CDR2 reads YYNGEE. CDR3 loop: CASSVEDSGNTIYF. The CDR3 DNA follows: TGTGCCAGCAGCGTAGAAGACTCTGGAAACACCATATATTTT. The full variable domain, with the rest looked up from reference TRBV9 and TRBJ1-3, is DSGVTQTPKHLITATGQRVTLRCSPRSGDLSVYWYQQSLDQGLQFLIQYYNGEERAKGNILERFSAQQFPDLHSELNLSSLELGDSALYFCASSVEDSGNTIYFGEGSWLTVV.

The chain carries TRBV5-1 and TRBJ2-1; possible D gene TRBD1, 5 bases. CDR3 length: 15 amino acids. V gave up 2 bases and J gave up 3 bases, with 12 bases separating them. The germline V gene encodes CDR1 SGHRS and CDR2 YFSETQ. The CDR3 protein is CASSLSGFDYNEQFF. CDR3 nucleotides: TGCGCCAGCAGCTTATCAGGGTTCGACTACAATGAGCAGTTCTTC.

The rearrangement links TRBV30 to TRBJ1-6; possible D gene TRBD1, 6 bases. This CDR3 is 16 amino acids long. The V end was cut by 3 bases, the J end by 5 bases, with 17 bases between. Germline V CDR1 and CDR2: GTSNPN, SVGIG (reference sequence). The CDR3 region is CAWRGSSGVNNSPLHF. In DNA form, the CDR3 reads TGTGCCTGGAGGGGAAGTTCAGGGGTCAATAATTCACCCCTCCACTTT.

The V gene is TRBV2, the J gene TRBJ2-5, with D perhaps matching TRBD2 (5 bases). The end of the DNA fits TRBJ2-7 better, so the J call may be wrong. Germline V gene sequence: CDR1 SNHLY, CDR2 FYNNEI. The CDR3 sequence is 14 residues long. CDR3 DNA sequence: TGTGCCAGCAGAGAGGGCATTACCTCCTACGAGCAGTACTTC. As protein: CASREGITSYEQYF.

The chain links TRBV7-9 to TRBJ2-7; D not resolved. CDR1 and CDR2 (germline): SEHNR, FQNEAQ (reference sequence). V lost 4 bases to trimming and J lost 6 bases, with 13 bases between them. The CDR3 has 13 amino acids. Here the CDR3 reads CASSSEMFLEQYF. The CDR3 DNA reads as TGTGCCAGCAGCTCGGAGATGTTTCTCGAGCAGTACTTC.

This clone has a handful of counts. The chain links TRBV4-1 to TRBJ1-2; D remains ambiguous. This CDR3 has 12 residues. The V and J ends lost 3 bases and 7 bases respectively, with 9 bases between them. Germline assignment: CDR1 MGHRA and CDR2 YSYEKL. The CDR3 loop reads CASSQSTGGYTF. As DNA, the CDR3 is TGCGCCAGCAGCCAGTCGACGGGTGGCTACACCTTC.

This chain uses TRBV6-4 with TRBJ1-2; D is unresolved. Germline V lookup: CDR1 MRHNA, CDR2 SNTAGT. The germline V and J ends were trimmed by 2 bases and 1 base, with 8 bases remaining between them. The CDR3 loop spans 14 amino acids. CDR3 loop: CASSDGGVNYGYTF. Written as DNA, the CDR3 is TGTGCCAGCAGTGACGGCGGGGTTAACTATGGCTACACCTTC.

V gene TRBV7-6 combines with J gene TRBJ2-3, with 9 bases lining up with TRBD2. This CDR3 is 15 amino acids long. Germline V CDR1 and CDR2: SGHVS, FNYEAQ. V lost 3 bases, J lost 4 bases, and 5 bases stayed unmatched. CDR3 in DNA: TGTGCCAGCAGCTTCTCGACTAGCGGCGCAGATACGCAGTATTTT. Protein sequence: CASSFSTSGADTQYF.

This chain links TRBV5-4 with TRBJ2-7; TRBD1 agrees at 7 bases. J was trimmed by 1 base and V by 0 bases; bases with no gene match: 7. The germline V gene encodes CDR1 SGHNT and CDR2 YYREEE (reference sequence). CDR3 size: 16 residues. CDR3 sequence reads: CASSLDRTDRSYEQYF. The DNA for the CDR3 is TGTGCCAGCAGCTTGGATAGGACGGACAGGTCCTACGAGCAGTACTTC. Filled out from reference TRBV5-4 and TRBJ2-7, the complete variable domain reads ETGVTQSPTHLIKTRGQQVTLRCSSQSGHNTVSWYQQALGQGPQFIFQYYREEENGRGNFPPRFSGLQFPNYSSELNVNALELDDSALYLCASSLDRTDRSYEQYFGPGTRLTVT.

This chain connects TRBV5-1 to TRBJ2-7; 9 bases align to TRBD1. V trimming: 0 bases; J trimming: 3 bases; junction bases outside the gene matches: 4. CDR3 size: 15 residues. Germline CDR1 is SGHRS and CDR2 is YFSETQ. In DNA form, the CDR3 reads TGCGCCAGCAGCTTGGCTACGACAGGGGGCTACGAGCAGTACTTC. Translating gives CASSLATTGGYEQYF.

This clone showed up just once. The genes are TRBV9 and TRBJ2-3; D call uncertain. Germline V gene lookup returns CDR1 SGDLS and CDR2 YYNGEE. The CDR3 covers 14 residues. Trimming stripped 6 bases from V and 4 bases from J, with 15 bases between. This CDR3 is CASTLAQASDTQYF. The DNA for the CDR3 is TGTGCCAGCACCTTGGCCCAGGCTTCAGATACGCAGTATTTT.

V is TRBV7-2 and J is TRBJ2-1; TRBD2 agrees at 11 bases. Germline CDR1 and CDR2: SGHTA and FQGNSA. The V segment lost 5 bases and the J segment 3 bases; nucleotides outside the gene matches: 3. The CDR3 spans 15 residues. The CDR3 region is CASSVLAGDYNEQFF. DNA for the CDR3: TGTGCCAGCAGCGTACTAGCGGGAGACTACAATGAGCAGTTCTTC.

V and J are TRBV11-2 and TRBJ2-1; no clear D. V lost 5 bases and J 9 bases, leaving 14 bases between the germline ends. Germline V lookup: CDR1 SGHAT, CDR2 FQNNGV. This CDR3 comprises 13 residues. The CDR3 protein is CASSPSSVSEQFF. The CDR3 DNA reads as TGTGCCAGCAGCCCTAGTTCGGTTTCTGAGCAGTTCTTC.